This entry features one TCR beta chain sequence. Its antigen is currently not known. Base-call qualities are not available, and no considerably larger clone is one nucleotide away. V lost 7 bases and J lost 0 bases, and the count of bases not matched to a germline gene is 3. There are 15 amino acids in the CDR3, from cysteine to phenylalanine inclusive. Left in the record is the CDR3 DNA by itself, 45 bases read in frame from the first base. Per the germline V gene, MNHEY is the CDR1 and SVGAGI is the CDR2. Participants in the prospective study were enrolled through a virtual design, were aged roughly 18 to 90 years, and lived in roughly 24 United States geographic areas. In the prospective study, cohorts were assigned on the basis of participant-reported clinical history obtained from a screening survey and a study questionnaire. Recovered participants in ImmuneRACE Cohort 3 were defined as having two consecutive negative NP/OP PCR tests, clearance from a healthcare professional, or resolution of symptoms. In the prospective study, mobile phlebotomists collected whole blood, serum and a nasopharyngeal or oropharyngeal swab from each participant. Prospective study participants could optionally give additional blood draws and questionnaires over an approximately two-month period. Before DNA extraction, prospective study blood samples were shipped either frozen or at room temperature.

The sample comes from a study of blood T cell repertoires in COVID-19 (dated by TCRdb to 2020 to 2021). Background for the entire study: Collaborator samples came from the United States, Italy and Spain and covered acute and convalescent phases of COVID-19. The prospective study material was composed of cDNA or gDNA derived from T cells, B-cell-depleted T cells, or PBMCs. Subjects who had been exposed to COVID-19, were actively infected with it, or had recovered from it provided the deeply sampled blood TCRbeta repertoires that made up the dataset. The repertoires were released in a freely available public database intended as a resource for research on the immune response to SARS-CoV-2. The samples were drawn from the first 160 participants of the ongoing ImmuneRACE study and from over 950 subjects provided by 6 global collaborators. The sample metadata nearly always contained a de-identified subject ID, COVID-19 status, age in years and sex. Where available, HLA class I and class II types were taken from metadata supplied by the sample provider and were not determined by assay-based typing. What the research found in general, with its limitations: How much clinical and demographic metadata was included differed by source and by participant, and the metadata was provided uncurated.

TCRbeta CDR3 regions were amplified from genomic DNA using the immunoSEQ Assay, a bias-controlled multiplex PCR. Per the original workflow: The number of nucleated cells in each sample was estimated from the amplification of reference gene primers within the assay. To quantify the absolute abundance of each unique TCRbeta CDR3 rearrangement, sequence reads were collapsed and filtered. For each sample, productive Simpson clonality was calculated as the square root of Simpson's diversity index over productive rearrangements. TCRdb re-hosts the immuneACCESS table, in-frame sequences only. Its copies lack some clones; in the studies checked, an unresolved V gene accounts for under half of them, and the cause for the rest is not known. Clonal size and the V and J genes are those of that table, whereas D and trimming came from the DNA. This sample gives about 380,000 clones in total; about 90% of them show up just once. The ten largest clones capture just under 3% of the sample.

In this chain, TRBV6-5 is recombined with TRBJ2-1; 10 middle bases align to TRBD2. This TCR was recovered from a woman aged 30 to 39 who had recovered from COVID-19. Sequencing was done on a sample of PBMCs or T cells enriched from blood (not recorded which). The DNA sequence follows: TGTGCCAGCACCGGGACTAGCGACTCCTACAATGAGCAGTTCTTC. This gives the protein CASTGTSDSYNEQFF.